The rows below give T cell receptor beta chains drawn from one sample of a study of blood T cell repertoires in COVID-19. TCRdb's copy holds only in-frame clones and misses some; the assay was immunoSEQ multiplex PCR. In the table there are tens of thousands of clones, about four fifths of which are singletons. The sample consisted of peripheral blood. Receptors originate from a human donor in a cohort sampled during active COVID-19. Both conserved end residues are part of each CDR3. A D gene is named only where the DNA matches it firmly. Clone size is not always given. Where it is, it says once, few, many or a class for expanded clones.

TRBJ1-2,-,TRBV6-2/TRBV6-3,-,TGTGCCAGCAGTTACGGGACACCCGAACTCTATGGCTACACCTTC,CASSYGTPELYGYTF
TRBJ1-6,-,TRBV5-5,-,TGTGCCAGCAGCTTGGGTCAGGGTCCGGACTCACCCCTCCACTTT,CASSLGQGPDSPLHF
TRBJ1-5,-,TRBV6-2/TRBV6-3,-,TGTGCCAGCAGTTACCCCAATAGCAATCAGCCCCAGCATTTT,CASSYPNSNQPQHF
TRBJ1-6,few,TRBV11-2,TRBD1,TGTGCCAGCAGCTCAGGGGGAAGGGGCTATAATTCACCCCTCCACTTT,CASSSGGRGYNSPLHF
TRBJ1-2,-,TRBV3-1/TRBV3-2,-,TGTGCCAGCAGCCAAGCCGGGGGGCGTCAGGTGGGCTACACCTTC,CASSQAGGRQVGYTF
TRBJ1-1,-,TRBV27,-,TGTGCCAGCAGTGCCCTAGGAATGGGCACTGAAGCTTTCTTT,CASSALGMGTEAFF
TRBJ2-7,-,TRBV6-5,TRBD1,TGTGCCAGCATTTGGACAGGGGGCTCGCCCTACGAGCAGTACTTC,CASIWTGGSPYEQYF
TRBJ2-5,-,TRBV5-6,-,TGTGCCAGCAGCCTACCTACCTCGGAGACCCAGTACTTC,CASSLPTSETQYF
TRBJ2-5,few,TRBV3-1/TRBV3-2,-,TGTGCCAGCAGCCAAGATGATTACACCACAGAGACCCAGTACTTC,CASSQDDYTTETQYF
TRBJ2-7,few,TRBV5-4,-,TGTGCCAGCAGCCCGCGAGGGGAGGTCGAGCAGTACTTC,CASSPRGEVEQYF
TRBJ2-7,-,TRBV21-1,-,TGTGCCAGCAGCAAAGGGGAGTCCTACGAGCAGTACTTC,CASSKGESYEQYF
TRBJ1-6,-,TRBV3-1/TRBV3-2,-,TGTGCCAGCAGCGACAACCTTTCACCCCTCCACTTT,CASSDNLSPLHF
TRBJ2-5,-,TRBV6-5,TRBD2,TGTGCCAGCAGTCCTGAGCTAGCGGCGCAAGAGACCCAGTACTTC,CASSPELAAQETQYF
TRBJ1-1,few,TRBV9,-,TGTGCCAGCAGCGTAACAGATAGTCTCATGAACACTGAAGCTTTCTTT,CASSVTDSLMNTEAFF
TRBJ1-5,-,TRBV24-1,-,TGTGCCACCAGTGACCACCAGGGCAATCAGCCCCAGCATTTT,CATSDHQGNQPQHF
TRBJ2-3,-,TRBV15,TRBD2,TGTGCCACCAGCAGAGTCGGCGGGGGGGCTGGAGATACGCAGTATTTT,CATSRVGGGAGDTQYF
TRBJ2-1,-,TRBV5-1,TRBD1,TGCGCCAGCAGCTTGGCTCCGAGGACAGGGGGCTCCTACAATGAGCAGTTCTTC,CASSLAPRTGGSYNEQFF
TRBJ2-7,-,TRBV2,TRBD1,TGTGCCAGCAGCTTAGAACCGGGACAGGGGGCTCACGAGCAGTACTTC,CASSLEPGQGAHEQYF
TRBJ1-2,-,TRBV7-9,TRBD1,TGTGCCAGCAGCCTCGGGACAGGCTATGGCTACACCTTC,CASSLGTGYGYTF
TRBJ1-4,-,TRBV5-5,TRBD1,TGTGCCAGCAGCGCCAGGACAGGTCGCGCGGTAGAAAAACTGTTTTTT,CASSARTGRAVEKLFF
TRBJ1-2,-,TRBV24-1,TRBD1,TGTGCCACCAGTCCGGGACAGGGTCCAGGCTACACCTTC,CATSPGQGPGYTF
TRBJ2-3,-,TRBV6-6,TRBD2,TGTGCCAGCAGCCGGGAGGGAGCTGGAAACACAGATACGCAGTATTTT,CASSREGAGNTDTQYF
TRBJ2-1,-,TRBV27,TRBD1,TGTGCCAGCAGTTACTCAGGGGGCTTCTACAATGAGCAGTTCTTC,CASSYSGGFYNEQFF
TRBJ2-7,-,TRBV7-9,-,TGTGCCAGCAGCTTATCCGGCCCCAGGGGGGAAGAGCAGTACTTC,CASSLSGPRGEEQYF
TRBJ2-4,-,TRBV3-1/TRBV3-2,-,TGTGCCAGCAGCCAAGATGGGGCGCGTGGAAACATTCAGTACTTC,CASSQDGARGNIQYF
TRBJ2-3,-,TRBV29-1,-,TGCAGCGTTGAAACAGCCTCAGATACGCAGTATTTT,CSVETASDTQYF
TRBJ2-4,-,TRBV4-3,TRBD1,TGCGCCAGCAGCCATGGGCCGGGACAGGGGGATAGCGTTCAGTACTTC,CASSHGPGQGDSVQYF
TRBJ2-5,-,TRBV24-1,TRBD1,TGTGCCACCAGTGATACTGGACAGGGAGTGAGGGAGACCCAGTACTTC,CATSDTGQGVRETQYF
TRBJ2-3,-,TRBV29-1,TRBD2,TGCAGCGTGCGCGGGGGGGCCGTTGATACGCAGTATTTT,CSVRGGAVDTQYF